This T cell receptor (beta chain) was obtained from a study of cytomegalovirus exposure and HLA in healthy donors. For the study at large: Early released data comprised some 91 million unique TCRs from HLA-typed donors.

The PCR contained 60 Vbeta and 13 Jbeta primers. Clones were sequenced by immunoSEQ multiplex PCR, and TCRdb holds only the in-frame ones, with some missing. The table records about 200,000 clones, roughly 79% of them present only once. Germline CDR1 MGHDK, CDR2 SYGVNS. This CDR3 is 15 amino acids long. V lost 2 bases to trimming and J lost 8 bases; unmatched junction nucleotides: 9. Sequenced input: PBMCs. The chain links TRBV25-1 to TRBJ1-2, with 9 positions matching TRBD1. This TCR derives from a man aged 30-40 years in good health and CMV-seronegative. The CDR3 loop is CASSEPGQGIWGYTF. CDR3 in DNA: TGTGCCAGCAGTGAACCGGGACAGGGAATTTGGGGCTACACCTTC.